Below are 18 T cell receptor beta chains sequenced from a single sample in a study of blood T cells in healthy people across ages. A second about 6 to 12 cycle PCR used barcoded and J-beta primers. TCRdb processed the 5' RACE reads anew with MiXCR; each CDR3 protein has one entry. The sample includes approximately 790,000 distinct CDR3 sequences, 55% to 65% of them seen just once. Sequenced sample: blood. The receptors originated from a man aged 25-40 years in good health.

The V call is TRBV9, the J call TRBJ1-5; TRBD1 matches at 8 bases. From germline, CDR1 is SGDLS and CDR2 YYNGEE. The length of the CDR3 is 16 residues. Trimming at V came to 5 bases and at J to 1 base, leaving 8 bases not matched to a gene. CDR3 nucleotide sequence: TGTGCCAGCAGTCCAGGACAGGGCTCGAGCAATCAGCCCCAGCATTTT. Translating it yields CASSPGQGSSNQPQHF.

This clonotype was found a few times. The chain recombines TRBV15 with TRBJ1-5; D unclear. From germline, CDR1 is LNHNV and CDR2 YYDKDF (reference sequence). CDR3 size: 15 residues. Trimming took off 0 bases at V and 4 bases at J, with 10 bases between the two ends. The CDR3 nucleotides read TGTGCCACCAGCAGAGATCTTCGGGGAAATCAGCCCCAGCATTTT. It is translated as CATSRDLRGNQPQHF.

The chain links TRBV20-1 to TRBJ2-5; no clear D. This CDR3 is 13 amino acids long. V gave up 0 bases and J gave up 5 bases, with 10 bases separating them. Germline CDR1 DFQATT, CDR2 SNEGSKA (reference sequence). CDR3 amino acids: CSARDLLRETQYF. In DNA form, the CDR3 reads TGCAGTGCTAGAGATTTGCTTCGGGAGACCCAGTACTTC.

CDR3 DNA: TGTGCCAGCAGCTTATCTGGGAGAATGACTGAAGCTTTCTTT. Its translation is CASSLSGRMTEAFF. The rearrangement joins TRBV7-9 to TRBJ1-1; D is uncertain. V was clipped by 2 bases and J by 5 bases, with 12 bases between them. The CDR3 length is 14 residues. The germline CDR1 and CDR2 sequences are SEHNR and FQNEAQ (reference sequence).

The chain couples TRBV7-3 to TRBJ1-1; D remains unclear. The CDR3 contains 11 residues. The V gene lost 5 bases and the J gene lost 7 bases, with 8 bases spanning the gap. Per the germline V gene, CDR1 is SGHTA and CDR2 is FQGTGA. The CDR3 region has the DNA TGTGCCAGCAGCGGTGGAGATGAAGCTTTCTTT. This sequence encodes CASSGGDEAFF.

The V and J genes are TRBV20-1 and TRBJ1-2, with 7 bases matching TRBD1. V was clipped by 6 bases and J by 7 bases; unmatched bases: 2. This CDR3 is built from 10 residues. Germline lookup yields CDR1 DFQATT and CDR2 SNEGSKA (reference sequence). CDR3 DNA sequence: TGCAGTGCCGCAGGGGGTGGCTACACCTTC. The encoded protein is CSAAGGGYTF.

The genes are TRBV20-1 and TRBJ1-5; 7 nucleotides agree with TRBD1. V trimming: 5 bases; J trimming: 7 bases; junction bases outside the gene matches: 11. CDR3 length: 14 residues. CDR1 and CDR2 (germline): DFQATT, SNEGSKA (reference sequence). CDR3 in amino acids: CSALTGSPGQPQHF. CDR3 DNA: TGCAGTGCTCTGACAGGGTCGCCCGGGCAGCCCCAGCATTTT.

The rearrangement links TRBV12-3 or TRBV12-4 to TRBJ2-1, with D tentatively TRBD1 (6 bases). The CDR3 has 14 amino acids. Trimming pared 2 bases from V and 7 bases from J, leaving 12 bases between. CDR3 protein: CASSLTPGANEQFF. CDR3 nucleotides: TGTGCCAGCAGTTTAACTCCAGGGGCGAATGAGCAGTTCTTC.

The DNA of the CDR3 is TGTGCCATCAGTGGATCCTGGGACAGAAATGTCGAGGGCTACACCTTC. Translated, it gives CAISGSWDRNVEGYTF. This chain uses TRBV10-3 with TRBJ1-2; 7 nucleotides match TRBD1. V lost 4 bases, J lost 8 bases, and 16 bases stayed unmatched. Germline V CDR1 and CDR2: ENHRY, SYGVKD. The CDR3 is 16 residues long.

This clonotype was picked up a small number of times. For the CDR3, the DNA is TGTGCCAGCAGCCTGGGACAACGACAGCCCCAGCATTTT. It specifies CASSLGQRQPQHF. The V gene is TRBV6-1, the J gene TRBJ1-5, with D tentatively TRBD1 (6 bases). The V gene's germline CDR1 is MNHNS and CDR2 SASEGT. The V and J ends lost 6 bases and 7 bases respectively, with 13 bases between them. This CDR3 comprises 13 residues.

The chain uses TRBV20-1 and TRBJ2-1; D uncertain. Germline CDR1 reads DFQATT; CDR2 reads SNEGSKA (reference sequence). V gave up 3 bases and J gave up 8 bases, with 8 bases separating them. CDR3 size: 11 residues. In DNA form, the CDR3 reads TGCAGTGCTAGTCCCTCGTATGAGCAGTTCTTC. Its translation: CSASPSYEQFF.

This chain joins TRBV12-3 or TRBV12-4 and TRBJ2-1; either TRBD1 or TRBD2 may fit D (7 bases each). The CDR3 totals 15 residues. Trimming pared 6 bases from V and 1 base from J, leaving 13 bases between. The CDR3 sequence is CASRSAGQSYNEQFF. The DNA for the CDR3 is TGTGCCAGCAGGTCAGCGGGACAGTCCTACAATGAGCAGTTCTTC.

A few counts support this clonotype. The CDR3 protein is CASSRDRDEKLFF. The CDR3 DNA sequence: TGTGCCAGCAGCCGGGACAGGGATGAAAAACTGTTTTTT. The chain recombines TRBV6-6 with TRBJ1-4, with 9 bases identical to TRBD1. The V gene's germline CDR1 is MNHNY and CDR2 SVGAGI (reference sequence). The V and J ends lost 6 bases and 6 bases, in that order; junction bases with no gene match: 2. This CDR3 has 13 residues.

The V and J genes are TRBV7-2 and TRBJ2-1; 13 positions match TRBD2. V lost 5 bases and J lost 0; bases outside the gene matches: 7. Looked up from germline, CDR1 is SGHTA and CDR2 is FQGNSA. CDR3 length: 18 amino acids. The CDR3 DNA reads as TGTGCCAGCAGCGTGACTAGCGGGGGGATAAACTCCTACAATGAGCAGTTCTTC. This gives the protein CASSVTSGGINSYNEQFF.

This clonotype is a singleton in its sample. The rearrangement links TRBV6-5 to TRBJ2-3; perhaps TRBD1 as D (5 bases). Germline loops: CDR1 MNHEY, CDR2 SVGAGI. V was cut by 7 bases and J by 0 bases, with 17 bases left in between. The CDR3 has 16 amino acids. CDR3 sequence (DNA): TGTGCCAGCACTCCCGGAAGACAGCCAAGCACAGATACGCAGTATTTT. It is translated as CASTPGRQPSTDTQYF.

The genes are TRBV20-1 and TRBJ1-5, with D tentatively TRBD1 (5 bases). The germline gives CDR1 DFQATT, CDR2 SNEGSKA (reference sequence). This CDR3 contains 14 residues. V was pared by 1 base and J by 1 base, with 8 bases between. CDR3 amino acids: CSARVGLSNQPQHF. The CDR3 DNA reads TGCAGTGCTAGAGTGGGGCTCAGCAATCAGCCCCAGCATTTT.

CDR3 DNA: TGTGCCTGGATGGGGGGGGAGACCCAGTACTTC. Protein product: CAWMGGETQYF. The rearrangement uses TRBV30 and TRBJ2-5; the match to TRBD2 covers 7 bases. The junction had 1 base not matched to a gene; V was cut back by 4 bases and J by 5 bases. In germline, CDR1 is GTSNPN, CDR2 SVGIG (reference sequence). The CDR3 extends over 11 amino acids.

The V call is TRBV12-5, the J call TRBJ2-3; tentatively, D is TRBD1 (5 bases). The germline V gene encodes CDR1 LGHNT and CDR2 FRNRAP. This CDR3 comprises 14 residues. V shed 1 base and J shed 4 bases, with 9 bases lying between them. CDR3 in DNA: TGTGCTAGTGGTTTGGGGACACTTTCAGATACGCAGTATTTT. It specifies CASGLGTLSDTQYF.